The following is a TCR beta chain sequence with its context. Its antigen remains unidentified. Over chemoradiotherapy, repertoires were sampled more than once. The data belong to a study of chemoradiotherapy in HPV16-positive cancers. Study-level results: Only two HPV16-positive patients supplied the functional HPV-specificity definition. For HPV16-positive patients, expanding HPV-responsive T cells associated with longer recurrence-free survival. Non-HPV-specific T cells did not expand in tumors during treatment, whereas candidate HPV-specific clones and E7-related motifs did.

Generated by immunoSEQ multiplex PCR, the TCRdb table keeps only in-frame clones and is missing some. The repertoire consists of more than 9,000 clones, with roughly 81% occurring once and the leading ten covering approximately 1%. This material was obtained from a patient who underwent chemoradiotherapy. The clonotype originates from a human donor with HPV-associated anogenital cancer.

In DNA form, the CDR3 reads TGTGCCACCAGCAGAGATGGAGCGGGAACCTATGGCTACACCTTC. Its protein is CATSRDGAGTYGYTF. The chain uses TRBV15 and TRBJ1-2; no reliable D call. The CDR3 has 15 amino acids. Between the trimmed V and J ends, which lost 0 bases and 4 bases, there was a span of 12 bases. Germline assignment: CDR1 LNHNV and CDR2 YYDKDF (reference sequence).